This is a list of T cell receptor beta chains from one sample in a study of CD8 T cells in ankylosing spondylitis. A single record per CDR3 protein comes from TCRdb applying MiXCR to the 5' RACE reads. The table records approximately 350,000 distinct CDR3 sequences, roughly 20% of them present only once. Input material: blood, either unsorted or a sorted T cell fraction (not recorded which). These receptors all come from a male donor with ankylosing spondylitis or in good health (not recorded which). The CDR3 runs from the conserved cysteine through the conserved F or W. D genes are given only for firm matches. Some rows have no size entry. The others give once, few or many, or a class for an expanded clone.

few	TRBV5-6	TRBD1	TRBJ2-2	TGTGCCAGCATCTTGACAGGGGAGGACACCGGGGAGCTGTTTTTT	CASILTGEDTGELFF
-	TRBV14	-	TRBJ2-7	TGTGCCAGCAGCCAAGAGCCTCTCTACGAGCAGTACTTC	CASSQEPLYEQYF
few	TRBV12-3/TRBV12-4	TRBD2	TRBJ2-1	TGTGCCAGCAGCTTCCCGGGGGGGCTTGAGCAGTTCTTC	CASSFPGGLEQFF
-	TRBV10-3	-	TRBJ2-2	TGTGCCATCAGTGAGGACCGGGGGATCGGGGAGCTGTTTTTT	CAISEDRGIGELFF
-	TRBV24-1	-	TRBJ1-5	TGTGCCACCAGTGGGTCTAGGAATCAGCCCCAGCATTTT	CATSGSRNQPQHF
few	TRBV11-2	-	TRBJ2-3	TGTGCCAGCAGCTTAATAGGGGCAGATACGCAGTATTTT	CASSLIGADTQYF
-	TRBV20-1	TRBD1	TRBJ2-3	TGCAGTGCTAGGAGGGACAGGGGGCGAACAGATACGCAGTATTTT	CSARRDRGRTDTQYF
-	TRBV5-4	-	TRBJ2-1	TGTGCCAGCAGCTTGGCTGGGGGGCTGTCCTACAATGAGCAGTTCTTC	CASSLAGGLSYNEQFF
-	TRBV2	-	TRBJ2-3	TGTGCCAGCAGTGACCCCGGGGGCGACCCAGATACGCAGTATTTT	CASSDPGGDPDTQYF
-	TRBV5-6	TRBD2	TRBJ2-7	TGTGCCAGCAGCCCCTCAGCGGGGACTGGAGAGCAGTACTTC	CASSPSAGTGEQYF
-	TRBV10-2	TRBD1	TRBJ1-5	TGCGCCAGCAGTGAGGGACAGGGTATTGAGCCCCAGCATTTT	CASSEGQGIEPQHF
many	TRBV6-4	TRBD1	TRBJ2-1	TGTGCCAGCAGTGCCGGGACAGGGTCCTACAATGAGCAGTTCTTC	CASSAGTGSYNEQFF
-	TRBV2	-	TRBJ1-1	TGTGCCAGCAGTGAAGCGCTTTTAGGGAGAGAAGCTTTCTTT	CASSEALLGREAFF
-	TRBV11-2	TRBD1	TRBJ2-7	TGTGCCAGCAGCTTGGGACAGGGTTTCTCCTACGAGCAGTACTTC	CASSLGQGFSYEQYF
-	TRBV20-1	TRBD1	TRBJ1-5	TGCAGTGCCCGCCCCGGGACAGGGTATCAGCCCCAGCATTTT	CSARPGTGYQPQHF
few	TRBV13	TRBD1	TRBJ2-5	TGTGCCAGCAGTCCCGCCGGGACAGACCCCCAAGAGACCCAGTACTTC	CASSPAGTDPQETQYF
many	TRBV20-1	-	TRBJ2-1	TGCAGTGCTAGAGAGAGGCGGGGGCCTGTCTACAATGAGCAGTTCTTC	CSARERRGPVYNEQFF
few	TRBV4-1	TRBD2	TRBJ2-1	TGCGCCAGCAGCTACGGGGGGGAAACCTACAATGAGCAGTTCTTC	CASSYGGETYNEQFF